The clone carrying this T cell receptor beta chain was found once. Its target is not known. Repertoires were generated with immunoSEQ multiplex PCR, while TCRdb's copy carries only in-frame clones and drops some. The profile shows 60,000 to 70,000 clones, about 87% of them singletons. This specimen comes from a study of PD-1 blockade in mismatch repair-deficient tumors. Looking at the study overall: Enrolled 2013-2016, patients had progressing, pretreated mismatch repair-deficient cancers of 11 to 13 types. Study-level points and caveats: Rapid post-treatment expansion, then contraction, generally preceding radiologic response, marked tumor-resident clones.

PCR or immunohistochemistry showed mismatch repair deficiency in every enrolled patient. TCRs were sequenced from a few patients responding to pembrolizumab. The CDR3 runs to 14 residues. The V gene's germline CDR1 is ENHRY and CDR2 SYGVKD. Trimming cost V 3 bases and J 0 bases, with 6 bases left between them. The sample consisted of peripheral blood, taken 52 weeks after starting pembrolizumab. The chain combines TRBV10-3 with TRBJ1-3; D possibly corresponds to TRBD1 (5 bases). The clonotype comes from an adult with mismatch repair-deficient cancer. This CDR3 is CAISDGGSGNTIYF. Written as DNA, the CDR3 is TGTGCCATCAGTGACGGGGGCTCTGGAAACACCATATATTTT.